The entry below describes one TCR beta chain. Its specificity is not known. The naive gate required viable CD3+CD4+ or CD3+CD8+ cells with CCR7+CD45RA+CD45RO-CD95-CD27+CD28+ phenotype. This related bone marrow graft donor gave peripheral blood on the day of marrow donation. The data were produced by immunoSEQ multiplex PCR, yet TCRdb's version contains in-frame clones alone and is incomplete. This sample yields around 10,000 clones, of which 95% to 98% are seen a single time; 0.25% belongs to the top ten. The CDR3 length is 13 residues. V was trimmed by 6 bases and J by 1 base, leaving 8 bases between them. Looked up from germline, CDR1 is ENHRY and CDR2 is SYGVKD. The sample is drawn from a study of T cells after posttransplantation cyclophosphamide. Study-wide findings and caveats: Recipient CMV seropositivity and CMV reactivation strongly tracked TRB clonality. Donor CD8+ memory clones often dominated recipient blood repertoires at later times. TRB overlap between skin or GI tissue T cells and blood was limited.

Sequencing was done on a sample of naive CD4+ T cells sorted from PBMCs. The rearrangement links TRBV10-3 to TRBJ2-3; TRBD1 might be the D (5 bases). This receptor was identified in a woman in her sixties or seventies in good health, CMV-negative, and a related stem cell transplant donor. CDR3 sequence (DNA): TGTGCCATCAGGGACATGGGCACAGATACGCAGTATTTT. As protein: CAIRDMGTDTQYF.